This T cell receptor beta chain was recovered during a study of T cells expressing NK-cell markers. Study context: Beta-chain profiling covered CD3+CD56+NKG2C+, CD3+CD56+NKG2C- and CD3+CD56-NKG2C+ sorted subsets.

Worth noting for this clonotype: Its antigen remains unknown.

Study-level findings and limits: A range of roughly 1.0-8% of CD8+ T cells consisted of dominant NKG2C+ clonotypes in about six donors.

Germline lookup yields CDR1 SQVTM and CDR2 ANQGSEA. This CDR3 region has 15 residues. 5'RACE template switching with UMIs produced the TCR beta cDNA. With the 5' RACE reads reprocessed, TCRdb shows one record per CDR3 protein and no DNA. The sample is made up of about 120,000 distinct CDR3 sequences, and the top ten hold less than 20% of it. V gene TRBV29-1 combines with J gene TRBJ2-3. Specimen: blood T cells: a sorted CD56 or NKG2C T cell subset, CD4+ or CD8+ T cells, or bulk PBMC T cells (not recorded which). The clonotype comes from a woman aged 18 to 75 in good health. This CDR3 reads CSAPVHPTSTDTQYF.